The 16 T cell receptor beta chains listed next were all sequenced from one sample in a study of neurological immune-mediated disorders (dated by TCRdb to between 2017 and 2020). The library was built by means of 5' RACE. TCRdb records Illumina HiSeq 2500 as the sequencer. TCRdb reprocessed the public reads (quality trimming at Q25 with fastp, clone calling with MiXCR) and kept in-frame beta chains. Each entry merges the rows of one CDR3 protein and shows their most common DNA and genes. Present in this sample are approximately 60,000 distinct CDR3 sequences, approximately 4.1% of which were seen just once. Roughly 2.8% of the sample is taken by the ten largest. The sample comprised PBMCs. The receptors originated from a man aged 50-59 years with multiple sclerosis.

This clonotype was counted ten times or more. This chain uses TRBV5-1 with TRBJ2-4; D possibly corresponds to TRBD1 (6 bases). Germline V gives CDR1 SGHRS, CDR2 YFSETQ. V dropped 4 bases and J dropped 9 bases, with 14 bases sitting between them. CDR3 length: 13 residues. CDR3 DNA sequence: TGCGCCAGCAGCCGATCATCAGGGGCCATTCAGTACTTC. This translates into CASSRSSGAIQYF.

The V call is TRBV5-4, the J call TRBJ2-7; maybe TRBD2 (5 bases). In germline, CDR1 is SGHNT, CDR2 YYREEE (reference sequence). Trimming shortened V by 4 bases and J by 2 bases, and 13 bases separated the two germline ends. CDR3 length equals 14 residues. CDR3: CASSAGETTYEQYF. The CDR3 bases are TGTGCCAGCAGCGCCGGGGAGACGACCTACGAGCAGTACTTC.

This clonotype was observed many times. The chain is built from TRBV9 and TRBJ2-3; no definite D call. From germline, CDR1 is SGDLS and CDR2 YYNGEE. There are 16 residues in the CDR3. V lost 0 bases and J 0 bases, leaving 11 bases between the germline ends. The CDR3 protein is CASSVALLESTDTQYF. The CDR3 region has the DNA TGTGCCAGCAGCGTAGCCTTGTTAGAAAGCACAGATACGCAGTATTTT.

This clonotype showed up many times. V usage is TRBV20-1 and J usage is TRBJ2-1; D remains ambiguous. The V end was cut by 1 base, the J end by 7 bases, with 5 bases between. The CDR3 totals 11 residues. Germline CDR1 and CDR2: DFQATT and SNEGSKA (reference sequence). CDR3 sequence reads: CSARALNEQFF. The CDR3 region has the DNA TGCAGTGCTAGAGCTCTGAATGAGCAGTTCTTC.

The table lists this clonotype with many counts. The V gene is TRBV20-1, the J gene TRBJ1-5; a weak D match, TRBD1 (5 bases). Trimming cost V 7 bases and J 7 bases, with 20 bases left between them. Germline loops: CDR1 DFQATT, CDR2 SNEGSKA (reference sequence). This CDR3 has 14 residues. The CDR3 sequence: CSGKVGGARQPQHF. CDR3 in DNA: TGCAGTGGTAAGGTGGGAGGGGCGCGGCAGCCCCAGCATTTT.

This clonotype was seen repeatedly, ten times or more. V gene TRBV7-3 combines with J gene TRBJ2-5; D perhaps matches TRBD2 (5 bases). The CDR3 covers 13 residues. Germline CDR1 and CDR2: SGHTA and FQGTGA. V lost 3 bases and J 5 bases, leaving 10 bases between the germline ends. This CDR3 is CASSFGRAETQYF. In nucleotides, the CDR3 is TGTGCCAGCAGCTTTGGGCGGGCTGAGACCCAGTACTTC.

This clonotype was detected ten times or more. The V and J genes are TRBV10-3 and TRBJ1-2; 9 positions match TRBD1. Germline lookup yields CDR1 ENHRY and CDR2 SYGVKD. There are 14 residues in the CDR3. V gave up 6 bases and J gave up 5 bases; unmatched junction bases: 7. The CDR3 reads CAISPGQGTYGYTF. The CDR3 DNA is TGTGCCATCAGCCCGGGACAGGGTACTTATGGCTACACCTTC.

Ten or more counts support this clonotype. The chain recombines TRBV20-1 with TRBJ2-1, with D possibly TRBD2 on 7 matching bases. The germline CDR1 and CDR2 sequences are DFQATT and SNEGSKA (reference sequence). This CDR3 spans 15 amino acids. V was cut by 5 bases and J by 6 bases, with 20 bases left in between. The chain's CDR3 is CSAHVWGGAPNEQFF. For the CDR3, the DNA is TGCAGTGCTCACGTGTGGGGGGGGGCCCCCAATGAGCAGTTCTTC.

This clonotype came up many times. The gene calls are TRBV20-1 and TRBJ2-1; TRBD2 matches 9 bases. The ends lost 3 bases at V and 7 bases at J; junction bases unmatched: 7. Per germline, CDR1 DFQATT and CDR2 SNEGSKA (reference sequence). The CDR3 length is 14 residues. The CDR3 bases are TGCAGTGCTAGGTCTGGCGGGGGGGCAAATGAGCAGTTCTTC. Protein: CSARSGGGANEQFF.

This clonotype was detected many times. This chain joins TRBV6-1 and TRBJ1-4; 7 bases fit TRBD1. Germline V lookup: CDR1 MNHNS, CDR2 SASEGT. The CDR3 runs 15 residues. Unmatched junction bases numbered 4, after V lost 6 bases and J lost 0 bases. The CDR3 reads CASREQGTTNEKLFF. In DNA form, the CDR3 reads TGTGCCAGCAGGGAACAGGGGACAACTAATGAAAAACTGTTTTTT.

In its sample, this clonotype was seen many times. The CDR3 region is CASSHPGQNEKLFF. CDR3 DNA: TGCGCCAGCAGCCACCCGGGACAGAATGAAAAACTGTTTTTT. The chain is built from TRBV4-1 and TRBJ1-4, with 7 positions matching TRBD1. The length of the CDR3 is 14 residues. The germline CDR1 and CDR2 sequences are MGHRA and YSYEKL. J lost 5 bases, V lost 3 bases, and 3 bases had no gene match.

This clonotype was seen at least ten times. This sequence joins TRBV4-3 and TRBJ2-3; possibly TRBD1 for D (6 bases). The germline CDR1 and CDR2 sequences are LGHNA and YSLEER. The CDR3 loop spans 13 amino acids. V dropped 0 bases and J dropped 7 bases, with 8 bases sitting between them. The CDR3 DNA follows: TGCGCCAGCAGCCAAGATAGGGGGAATACGCAGTATTTT. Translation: CASSQDRGNTQYF.

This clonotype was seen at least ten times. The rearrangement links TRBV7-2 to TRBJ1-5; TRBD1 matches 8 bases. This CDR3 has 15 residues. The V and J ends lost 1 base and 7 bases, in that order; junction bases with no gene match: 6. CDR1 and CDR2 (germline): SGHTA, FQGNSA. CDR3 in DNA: TGTGCCAGCAGCTTAGTTCAGGGGGCTTTGCAGCCCCAGCATTTT. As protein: CASSLVQGALQPQHF.

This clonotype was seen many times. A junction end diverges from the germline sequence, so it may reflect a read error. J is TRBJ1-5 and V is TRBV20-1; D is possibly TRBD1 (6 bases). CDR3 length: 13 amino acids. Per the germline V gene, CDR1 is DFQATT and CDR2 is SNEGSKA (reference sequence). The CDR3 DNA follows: TGCAGTGCGAGGAAACAGGGAGGGCAGCCCCAGAATTTT. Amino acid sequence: CSARKQGGQPQNF.

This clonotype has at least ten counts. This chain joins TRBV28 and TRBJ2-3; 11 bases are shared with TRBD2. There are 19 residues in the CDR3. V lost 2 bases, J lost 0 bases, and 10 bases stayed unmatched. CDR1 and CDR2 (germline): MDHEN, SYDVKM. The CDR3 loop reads CASSLPMTSGIESTDTQYF. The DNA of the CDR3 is TGTGCCAGCAGTTTACCTATGACTAGCGGGATAGAGAGCACAGATACGCAGTATTTT.

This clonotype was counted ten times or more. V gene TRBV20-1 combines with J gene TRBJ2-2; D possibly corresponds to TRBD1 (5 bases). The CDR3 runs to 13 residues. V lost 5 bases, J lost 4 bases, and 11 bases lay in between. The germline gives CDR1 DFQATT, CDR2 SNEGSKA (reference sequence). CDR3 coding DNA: TGCAGTGCTCAGGGCTCCGGCACCGGGGAGCTGTTTTTT. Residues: CSAQGSGTGELFF.